Listed below are T cell receptor beta chains from one sample, sequenced in a study of CD4 T cells in relation to SARS-CoV-2 and coronaviruses. Assay used: immunoSEQ multiplex PCR; TCRdb lists only in-frame clones, some missing. The profile shows 30,000 or so clones, approximately 79% of them singletons. Their antigens remain unidentified. What was sequenced was CD4+ T cells from PBMCs, cultured in vitro. These receptors were collected from a human donor in good health. CDR3s include the opening cysteine and the closing phenylalanine or tryptophan. The D gene is left open where the match is weak. Not every row has a clone size; where given, it reads once, few, many or a size class.

D,size,J,V,CDR3,DNA
TRBD2,.,TRBJ2-1,TRBV7-9,CASSTAGGDNEQFF,TGTGCCAGCAGCACAGCGGGGGGGGACAATGAGCAGTTCTTC
.,few,TRBJ2-7,TRBV6-5,CASGISSYEQYF,TGTGCCAGCGGAATAAGCTCCTACGAGCAGTACTTC
TRBD1,.,TRBJ1-2,TRBV10-3,CAISETWDRGANYGYTF,TGTGCCATCAGTGAGACCTGGGACAGGGGGGCTAACTATGGCTACACCTTC
.,.,TRBJ1-2,TRBV4-2,CASSQDQRQGYGYTF,TGTGCCAGCAGCCAAGATCAGCGCCAGGGCTATGGCTACACCTTC
TRBD1,.,TRBJ1-5,TRBV7-2,CASSKGAMGNQPQHF,TGTGCCAGCAGCAAGGGGGCGATGGGCAATCAGCCCCAGCATTTT
.,.,TRBJ1-1,TRBV29-1,CSGGEGGTEAFF,TGCAGCGGGGGTGAGGGTGGAACTGAAGCTTTCTTT
TRBD1,once,TRBJ1-4,TRBV30,CAWGQGGEKLFF,TGTGCCTGGGGACAGGGCGGCGAAAAACTGTTTTTT
TRBD1,.,TRBJ2-5,TRBV5-1,CASSRTGVRGETQYF,TGCGCCAGCAGCCGGACAGGGGTACGGGGAGAGACCCAGTACTTC
.,.,TRBJ2-1,TRBV4-1,CASSQPGVKSYNEQFF,TGCGCCAGCAGCCAACCGGGAGTTAAGTCCTACAATGAGCAGTTCTTC
.,once,TRBJ2-2,TRBV5-1,CASSLARLEDTGELFF,TGCGCCAGCAGCTTGGCCAGGCTGGAGGACACCGGGGAGCTGTTTTTT
.,.,TRBJ2-3,TRBV6-5,CASRYTESTDTQYF,TGTGCCAGCAGATATACAGAAAGCACAGATACGCAGTATTTT
.,.,TRBJ1-4,TRBV5-5,CASSPMDLLNEKLFF,TGTGCCAGCAGCCCCATGGATCTCCTTAATGAAAAACTGTTTTTT
TRBD2,.,TRBJ2-1,TRBV30,CAWAKGTSGRTFNEQFF,TGTGCCTGGGCGAAAGGGACTAGCGGGAGGACCTTCAATGAGCAGTTCTTC
TRBD1,.,TRBJ2-7,TRBV30,CAWNPGAGGSYEQYF,TGTGCCTGGAATCCCGGGGCAGGGGGTTCCTACGAGCAGTACTTC
.,.,TRBJ2-5,TRBV27,CASSLGLGETQYF,TGTGCCAGCAGCCTCGGTCTTGGGGAGACCCAGTACTTC
.,.,TRBJ1-2,TRBV19,CASSISVGDDYGYTF,TGTGCCAGTAGTATATCTGTGGGGGATGACTATGGCTACACCTTC
.,.,TRBJ2-3,TRBV6-2/TRBV6-3,CASSFTRVPRTDTQYF,TGTGCCAGCAGTTTTACCCGGGTTCCACGCACAGATACGCAGTATTTT
.,.,TRBJ2-2,TRBV5-6,CASNLGGAGELFF,TGTGCCAGCAATCTTGGGGGCGCCGGGGAGCTGTTTTTT
.,.,TRBJ1-4,TRBV4-3,CASSQGRGREKLFF,TGCGCCAGCAGCCAAGGACGGGGTAGGGAAAAACTGTTTTTT
.,.,TRBJ2-6,TRBV4-3,CASSQDPPASTSSGANVLTF,TGCGCCAGCAGCCAAGACCCCCCCGCTTCTACCAGCTCTGGGGCCAACGTCCTGACTTTC
TRBD2,.,TRBJ2-7,TRBV7-6,CASSSSGGYEQYF,TGTGCCAGCAGCTCTAGCGGGGGGTACGAGCAGTACTTC
TRBD2,.,TRBJ2-1,TRBV5-4,CASSRAGGPSNEQFF,TGTGCCAGCAGCAGAGCGGGAGGGCCCAGCAATGAGCAGTTCTTC
.,once,TRBJ1-2,TRBV10-3,CAIREGNNYGYTF,TGTGCCATCAGGGAGGGGAATAACTATGGCTACACCTTC
.,.,TRBJ2-1,TRBV3-1/TRBV3-2,CASSLLRTDNEQFF,TGTGCCAGCAGCCTCCTCCGGACGGACAATGAGCAGTTCTTC
TRBD1,.,TRBJ1-6,TRBV27,CASRGQGSSPLHF,TGTGCCAGCAGGGGACAGGGTTCGTCACCCCTCCACTTT
.,.,TRBJ1-1,TRBV3-1/TRBV3-2,CASSQDLVGHLNTEAFF,TGTGCCAGCAGCCAAGATCTAGTTGGACACTTGAACACTGAAGCTTTCTTT